One and the same sample provided the 26 T cell receptor beta chains below, sequenced in a study of long-term antiretroviral therapy in people with HIV. An immunoSEQ assay, version v3.0, was performed at survey level. Measured with immunoSEQ multiplex PCR; TCRdb has only the in-frame clones, and not every one. The repertoire has around 19,000 clones, 79% of them found once; the top ten carry approximately 8%. The sample was unsorted PBMCs, taken at the start of antiretroviral therapy. The receptors originated from a man aged 25-45 years with HIV.

There are a few counts of this clone. The chain has TRBV5-1 and TRBJ1-2; D not resolved. This CDR3 has 13 residues. Germline CDR1 SGHRS, CDR2 YFSETQ. The V gene lost 0 bases and the J gene lost 8 bases, with 11 bases spanning the gap. Here the CDR3 DNA reads TGCGCCAGCAGCTTGGAAGGGAGCAGCGGCTACACCTTC. Its translation is CASSLEGSSGYTF.

The chain's CDR3 is CASSQDRITGEAFF. As DNA, the CDR3 is TGCGCCAGCAGCCAAGATAGGATAACAGGGGAAGCTTTCTTT. The chain employs TRBV4-3 and TRBJ1-1, with a possible D match to TRBD1 (6 bases). CDR1 and CDR2 (germline): LGHNA, YSLEER. CDR3 length equals 14 residues. V was shortened by 0 bases and J by 8 bases, with 13 bases between the two germline ends.

On this clone: One end of the junction varies from germline; a read error may be responsible. The chain recombines TRBV28 with TRBJ1-1; D may be TRBD1 (6 bases). The CDR3 spans 18 residues. CDR1 is MDHEN, CDR2 SYDVKM, per germline. The CDR3 DNA reads TGTGCCAGCAGTACCTTCAGGGGACGGGGGGGGTTGAAAACTGAAGCTTTCTTT. Protein product: CASSTFRGRGGLKTEAFF.

This clone showed up just a few times. This chain connects TRBV11-2 to TRBJ1-1; no clear D. The V end was cut by 6 bases, the J end by 0 bases, with 14 bases between. The CDR3 totals 15 residues. Germline V gene lookup returns CDR1 SGHAT and CDR2 FQNNGV. As DNA, the CDR3 is TGTGCCAGCAGAAGGACGGGATCCTTGAACACTGAAGCTTTCTTT. This codes for CASRRTGSLNTEAFF.

The chain joins TRBV2 to TRBJ2-1, with 9 bases that match TRBD1. Losses at the gene ends were 2 bases for V and 7 bases for J; bases not matched to a gene: 6. Germline V gives CDR1 SNHLY, CDR2 FYNNEI. There are 15 residues in the CDR3. In nucleotides, the CDR3 is TGTGCCAGCAGTGAACTGGGGACAGGGTTGAATGAGCAGTTCTTC. Translated, it gives CASSELGTGLNEQFF.

The chain uses TRBV28 and TRBJ1-2; D unresolved. CDR1 is MDHEN, CDR2 SYDVKM, per germline. Trimming left V 2 bases short and J 4 bases short, with 5 bases between. The CDR3 spans 12 residues. CDR3 residues: CASSLGFYGYTF. The CDR3 DNA reads as TGTGCCAGCAGTTTAGGGTTCTATGGCTACACCTTC.

The V gene is TRBV5-1, the J gene TRBJ2-7; 8 bases agree with TRBD2. This CDR3 is 13 amino acids long. V lost 9 bases to trimming and J lost 2 bases; unmatched junction nucleotides: 7. From germline, CDR1 is SGHRS and CDR2 YFSETQ. CDR3 residues: CATSSGSAYEQYF. DNA for the CDR3: TGCGCCACATCCAGCGGGAGTGCCTACGAGCAGTACTTC. Looking up the rest from reference TRBV5-1 and TRBJ2-7 gives the full variable domain: KAGVTQTPRYLIKTRGQQVTLSCSPISGHRSVSWYQQTPGQGLQFLFEYFSETQRNKGNFPGRFSGRQFSNSRSEMNVSTLELGDSALYLCATSSGSAYEQYFGPGTRLTVT.

The chain has TRBV19 and TRBJ2-1, with a possible D match to TRBD2 (5 bases). The ends were cut back, 4 bases at V and 9 bases at J, with 16 bases in the middle. This CDR3 has 14 amino acids. Germline V gene sequence: CDR1 LNHDA, CDR2 SQIVND (reference sequence). The CDR3 is CASSTLGVTGEQFF. For the CDR3, the DNA is TGTGCCAGTAGTACCCTCGGGGTGACGGGTGAGCAGTTCTTC.

The chain has TRBV7-9 and TRBJ1-5, with 7 bases lining up with TRBD1. This CDR3 is built from 17 residues. From germline, CDR1 is SEHNR and CDR2 FQNEAQ (reference sequence). Losses at the gene ends were 5 bases for V and 6 bases for J; bases not matched to a gene: 16. As DNA, the CDR3 is TGTGCCAGCAGCGCCTTCACAGGGGCCCCTCTGGGTCAGCCCCAGCATTTT. Amino acid sequence: CASSAFTGAPLGQPQHF.

The chain has TRBV4-1 and TRBJ2-1, with 9 nucleotides matching TRBD1. V lost 0 bases and J lost 7; bases outside the gene matches: 7. In germline, CDR1 is MGHRA, CDR2 YSYEKL. The CDR3 length is 16 residues. CDR3 in amino acids: CASSQDRDRDGNEQFF. The CDR3 bases are TGCGCCAGCAGCCAAGATAGGGACAGGGATGGAAATGAGCAGTTCTTC.

The chain uses TRBV5-1 and TRBJ2-5; TRBD1 aligns across 9 bases. The length of the CDR3 is 15 residues. Per the germline V gene, CDR1 is SGHRS and CDR2 is YFSETQ. J lost 4 bases, V lost 7 bases, and 11 bases had no gene match. The CDR3 DNA follows: TGCGCCAGCGGCCCGGGACAGGGATTGGGAGAGACCCAGTACTTC. Its protein product is CASGPGQGLGETQYF. The full variable domain, its missing parts supplied by reference TRBV5-1 and TRBJ2-5, is KAGVTQTPRYLIKTRGQQVTLSCSPISGHRSVSWYQQTPGQGLQFLFEYFSETQRNKGNFPGRFSGRQFSNSRSEMNVSTLELGDSALYLCASGPGQGLGETQYFGPGTRLLVL.

The sample holds a few counts of this clone. The V call is TRBV7-3, the J call TRBJ2-2; D is unresolved. Germline V gene sequence: CDR1 SGHTA, CDR2 FQGTGA. The CDR3 is 14 amino acids. The V end was cut by 2 bases, the J end by 2 bases, with 6 bases between. As DNA, the CDR3 is TGTGCCAGCAGCTTATCCTCTAACACCGGGGAGCTGTTTTTT. This translates into CASSLSSNTGELFF.

The V call is TRBV7-9, the J call TRBJ1-5; no reliable D call. This CDR3 is built from 10 residues. CDR1 SEHNR and CDR2 FQNEAQ come from the germline V gene (reference sequence). With 6 bases removed from V and 8 bases from J, the gap between germline ends came to 5 bases. The CDR3 is CASSYEPQHF. DNA for the CDR3: TGTGCCAGCAGTTATGAGCCCCAGCATTTT.

This chain connects TRBV5-1 to TRBJ2-5, with D uncertain. The CDR3 spans 15 residues. Germline V gene lookup returns CDR1 SGHRS and CDR2 YFSETQ. V was clipped by 0 bases and J by 1 base, with 10 bases between them. The CDR3 loop reads CASSLAGLFQETQYF. DNA for the CDR3: TGCGCCAGCAGCTTGGCCGGGCTATTCCAAGAGACCCAGTACTTC. The full variable domain, rest sourced from reference TRBV5-1 and TRBJ2-5, is KAGVTQTPRYLIKTRGQQVTLSCSPISGHRSVSWYQQTPGQGLQFLFEYFSETQRNKGNFPGRFSGRQFSNSRSEMNVSTLELGDSALYLCASSLAGLFQETQYFGPGTRLLVL.

CDR3 nucleotide sequence: TGTGCCAGCAGCTCCCGACTAGCTGGGGCAGGCGGGGAGCTGTTTTTT. Translation gives CASSSRLAGAGGELFF. The chain links TRBV11-3 to TRBJ2-2, with 7 bases matching TRBD2. The CDR3 consists of 16 residues. Germline values: CDR1 SGHNT, CDR2 YENEEA. Trimming removed 4 bases from V and 7 bases from J; junction bases left unmatched: 12.

For the CDR3, the DNA is TGTGCCAGCAGCTTTGTTTCGGGGACCGGGAGCCAAGAGACCCAGTACTTC. Translated: CASSFVSGTGSQETQYF. The chain employs TRBV11-3 and TRBJ2-5, with TRBD2 as a possible D gene (6 bases). Trimming shortened V by 3 bases and J by 1 base, and 18 bases separated the two germline ends. CDR1 SGHNT and CDR2 YENEEA come from the germline V gene. This CDR3 is 17 amino acids long.

The CDR3 DNA follows: TGTGCCAGCAGGACCGGGACAGGGGGCATGAACACTGAAGCTTTCTTT. It translates to CASRTGTGGMNTEAFF. The gene calls are TRBV7-9 and TRBJ1-1, with 12 bases lining up with TRBD1. Germline lookup yields CDR1 SEHNR and CDR2 FQNEAQ (reference sequence). The CDR3 has 16 amino acids. Losses at the gene ends were 6 bases for V and 0 bases for J; bases not matched to a gene: 5.

V is TRBV28 and J is TRBJ2-7; D unresolved. CDR1 is MDHEN, CDR2 SYDVKM, per germline. The ends were cut back, 4 bases at V and 6 bases at J, with 19 bases in the middle. This CDR3 spans 15 amino acids. The CDR3 DNA sequence: TGTGCCAGCAGTTCCCTCCATACCATGCCGCTCGAGCAGTACTTC. It encodes CASSSLHTMPLEQYF.

The chain links TRBV27 to TRBJ2-7; 11 bases agree with TRBD1. V was clipped by 2 bases and J by 2 bases; unmatched bases: 2. The germline V gene has CDR1 MNHEY and CDR2 SMNVEV (reference sequence). The CDR3 contains 15 residues. The CDR3 is CASSLTGQGAYEQYF. In nucleotides, the CDR3 is TGTGCCAGCAGTTTAACGGGACAGGGGGCCTACGAGCAGTACTTC.

The chain employs TRBV30 and TRBJ1-6; D ambiguous. V was shortened by 0 bases and J by 1 base, with 10 bases between the two germline ends. CDR3 length: 16 amino acids. Looked up from germline, CDR1 is GTSNPN and CDR2 is SVGIG (reference sequence). The CDR3 spells CAWSVLGSSYNSPLHF. The CDR3 coding sequence is TGTGCCTGGAGTGTACTAGGAAGTTCCTATAATTCACCCCTCCACTTT.

The chain joins TRBV4-3 to TRBJ1-1; D uncertain. This CDR3 is built from 14 residues. CDR1 is LGHNA, CDR2 YSLEER, per germline. Trimming took off 0 bases at V and 5 bases at J, with 10 bases between the two ends. CDR3 in DNA: TGCGCCAGCAGCCAAGATTTAGACGGGACTGAAGCTTTCTTT. Translating it yields CASSQDLDGTEAFF.

In its sample, this clone was seen a few times. V is TRBV28 and J is TRBJ1-5; tentatively, D is TRBD1 (6 bases). The CDR3 has 14 residues. With 5 bases removed from V and 7 bases from J, the gap between germline ends came to 15 bases. CDR1 and CDR2 from the germline V gene are MDHEN and SYDVKM. The CDR3 spells CASSHTTGIQPQHF. DNA of the CDR3: TGTGCCAGCAGTCATACAACAGGGATCCAGCCCCAGCATTTT.

The rearrangement links TRBV15 to TRBJ1-5; a weak D match, TRBD1 (6 bases). This CDR3 has 21 amino acids. Deletions cut 0 bases from V and 0 bases from J, with 24 bases between. Germline V gene sequence: CDR1 LNHNV, CDR2 YYDKDF (reference sequence). CDR3 sequence: CATSRDPYPEQGIDSNQPQHF. The CDR3 region has the DNA TGTGCCACCAGCAGAGATCCCTACCCCGAGCAGGGGATTGATAGCAATCAGCCCCAGCATTTT.

The V gene is TRBV4-3, the J gene TRBJ2-6, with D possibly called TRBD1 or TRBD2 (5 bases each). The germline V gene encodes CDR1 LGHNA and CDR2 YSLEER. Trimming cost V 0 bases and J 1 base, with 16 bases left between them. The length of the CDR3 is 19 residues. CDR3 region: CASSQDLGRLSSGANVLTF. CDR3 nucleotide sequence: TGCGCCAGCAGCCAAGATTTGGGACGGCTGTCTTCTGGGGCCAACGTCCTGACTTTC.

The gene calls are TRBV4-1 and TRBJ2-1; D is perhaps TRBD1 or TRBD2 (5 bases each). CDR3 size: 14 residues. The V and J ends lost 0 bases and 9 bases respectively, with 12 bases between them. Germline CDR1 and CDR2: MGHRA and YSYEKL. Here the CDR3 reads CASSQEQLGVEQFF. CDR3 nucleotides: TGCGCCAGCAGCCAAGAGCAACTGGGGGTTGAGCAGTTCTTC.

In its sample, this clone was seen a few times. This same CDR3 is encoded by further DNA sequences in the sample. The gene calls are TRBV6-5 and TRBJ1-5; D remains unclear. V was cut by 4 bases and J by 1 base, with 5 bases left in between. There are 13 residues in the CDR3. Looked up from germline, CDR1 is MNHEY and CDR2 is SVGAGI. The CDR3, as DNA: TGTGCCAGCAGTTCAGCGAGCAATCAGCCCCAGCATTTT. Translating it yields CASSSASNQPQHF.